This T cell receptor beta chain was obtained from a study of technical replicates of blood from several donors. Some clones are missing from TCRdb's copy, which holds only in-frame ones; the method was immunoSEQ multiplex PCR. There are more than 90,000 clones in the sample; over 95% occur only once, and approximately 0.21% lies in the top ten. This clonotype originated in a human donor in good health. The sample comprised T cells isolated from PBMCs.

DNA for the CDR3: TGTGCCAGCAGTTACGACAGGGGCTCTGGGGCCAACGTCCTGACTTTC. The encoded protein is CASSYDRGSGANVLTF. The chain joins TRBV6-5 to TRBJ2-6; 8 nucleotides line up with TRBD1. With V trimmed by 2 bases and J by 0 bases, 0 bases remained unmatched. Germline-derived CDR1 and CDR2 are MNHEY and SVGAGI. This CDR3 contains 16 residues.